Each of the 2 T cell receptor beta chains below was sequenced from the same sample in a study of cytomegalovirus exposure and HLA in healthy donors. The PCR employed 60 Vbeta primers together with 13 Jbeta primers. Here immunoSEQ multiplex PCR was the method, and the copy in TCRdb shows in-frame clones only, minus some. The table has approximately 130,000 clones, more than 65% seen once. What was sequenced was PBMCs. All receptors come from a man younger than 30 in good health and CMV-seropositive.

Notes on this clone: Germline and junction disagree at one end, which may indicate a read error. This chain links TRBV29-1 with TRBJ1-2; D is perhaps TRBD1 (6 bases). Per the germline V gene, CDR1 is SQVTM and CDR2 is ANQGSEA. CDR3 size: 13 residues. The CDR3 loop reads CSVEGAGVYGYTF. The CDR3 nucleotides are TGCAGCGTCGAAGGGGCAGGGGTCTATGGCTACACCTTC.

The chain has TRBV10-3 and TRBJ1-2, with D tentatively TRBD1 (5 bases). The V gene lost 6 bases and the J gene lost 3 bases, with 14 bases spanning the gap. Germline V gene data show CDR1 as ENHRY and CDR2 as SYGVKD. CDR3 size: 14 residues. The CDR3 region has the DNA TGTGCCATCAGAGACATTCCGACAGACTATGGCTACACCTTC. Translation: CAIRDIPTDYGYTF.